The TCR beta chain under discussion was sequenced for a study of T cell responses to AZD1222 COVID-19 vaccine. Some clones are missing from TCRdb's copy, which holds only in-frame ones; the method was immunoSEQ multiplex PCR. The sample contains roughly 33,000 clones, around 82% of which appear only once. Germline-derived CDR1 and CDR2 are SGHRS and YFSETQ. The CDR3 sequence is 15 residues long. Trimming removed 4 bases at V and 3 bases at J, with 13 bases between. The sequence was obtained from an adult who received the AZD1222 COVID-19 vaccine. The V call is TRBV5-1, the J call TRBJ2-2; D possibly corresponds to TRBD2 (6 bases). Sequenced material: peripheral blood, taken 28 days after the second AZD1222 dose. CDR3 protein: CASSLLDYYTGELFF. CDR3 nucleotides: TGCGCCAGCAGCCTACTGGACTACTACACCGGGGAGCTGTTTTTT.